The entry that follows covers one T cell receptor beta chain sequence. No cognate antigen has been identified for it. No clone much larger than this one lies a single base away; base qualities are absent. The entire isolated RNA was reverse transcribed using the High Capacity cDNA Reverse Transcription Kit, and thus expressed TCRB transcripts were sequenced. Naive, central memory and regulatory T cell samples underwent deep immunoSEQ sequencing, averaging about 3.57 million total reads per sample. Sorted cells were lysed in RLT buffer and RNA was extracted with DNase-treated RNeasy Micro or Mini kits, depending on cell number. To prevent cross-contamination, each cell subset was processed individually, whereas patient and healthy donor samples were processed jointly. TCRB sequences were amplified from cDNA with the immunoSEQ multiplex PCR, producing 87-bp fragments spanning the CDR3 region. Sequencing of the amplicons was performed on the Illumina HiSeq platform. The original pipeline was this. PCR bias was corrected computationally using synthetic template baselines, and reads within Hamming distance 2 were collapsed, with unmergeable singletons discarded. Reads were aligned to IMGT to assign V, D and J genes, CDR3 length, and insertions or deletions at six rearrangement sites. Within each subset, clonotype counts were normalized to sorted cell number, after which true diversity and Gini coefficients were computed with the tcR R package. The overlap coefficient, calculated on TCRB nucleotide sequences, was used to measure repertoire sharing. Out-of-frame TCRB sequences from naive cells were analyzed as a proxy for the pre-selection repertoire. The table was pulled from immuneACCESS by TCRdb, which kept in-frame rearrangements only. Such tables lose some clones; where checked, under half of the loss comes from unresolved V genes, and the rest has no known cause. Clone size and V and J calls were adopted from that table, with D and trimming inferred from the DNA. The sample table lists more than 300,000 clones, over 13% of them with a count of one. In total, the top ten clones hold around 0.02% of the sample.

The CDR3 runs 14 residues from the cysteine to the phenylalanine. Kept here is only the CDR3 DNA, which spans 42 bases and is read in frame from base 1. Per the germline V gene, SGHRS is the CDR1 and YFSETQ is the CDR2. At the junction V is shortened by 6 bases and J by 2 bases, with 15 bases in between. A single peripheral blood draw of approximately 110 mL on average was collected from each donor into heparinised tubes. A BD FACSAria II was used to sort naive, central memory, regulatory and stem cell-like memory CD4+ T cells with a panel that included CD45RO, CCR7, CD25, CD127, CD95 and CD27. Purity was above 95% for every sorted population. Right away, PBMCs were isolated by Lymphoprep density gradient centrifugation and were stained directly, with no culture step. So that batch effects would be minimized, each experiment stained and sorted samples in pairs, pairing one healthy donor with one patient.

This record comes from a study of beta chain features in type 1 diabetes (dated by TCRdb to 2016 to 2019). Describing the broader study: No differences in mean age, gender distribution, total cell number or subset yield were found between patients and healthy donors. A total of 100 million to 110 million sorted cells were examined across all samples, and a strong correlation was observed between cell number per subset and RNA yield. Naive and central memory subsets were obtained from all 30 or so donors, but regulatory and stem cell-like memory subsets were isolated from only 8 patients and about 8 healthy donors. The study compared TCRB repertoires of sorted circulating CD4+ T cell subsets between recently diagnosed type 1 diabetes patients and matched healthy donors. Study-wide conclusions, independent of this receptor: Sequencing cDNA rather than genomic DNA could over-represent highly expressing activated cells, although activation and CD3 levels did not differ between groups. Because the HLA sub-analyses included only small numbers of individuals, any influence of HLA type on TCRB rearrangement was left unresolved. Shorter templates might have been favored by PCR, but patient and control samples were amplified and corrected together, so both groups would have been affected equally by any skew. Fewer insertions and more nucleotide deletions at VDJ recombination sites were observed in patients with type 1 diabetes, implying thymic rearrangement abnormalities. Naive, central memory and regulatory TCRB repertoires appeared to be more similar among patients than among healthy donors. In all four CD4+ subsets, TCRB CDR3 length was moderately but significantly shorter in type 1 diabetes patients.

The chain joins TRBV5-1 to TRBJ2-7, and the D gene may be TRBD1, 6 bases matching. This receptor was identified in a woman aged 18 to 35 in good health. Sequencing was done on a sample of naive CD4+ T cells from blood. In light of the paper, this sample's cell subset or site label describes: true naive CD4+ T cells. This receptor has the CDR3 CASTQDSLAYEQYF. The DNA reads TGCGCCAGCACCCAGGACAGCCTAGCCTACGAGCAGTACTTC.